Ten or more counts support the clone carrying this TCR beta chain. Its antigen remains unidentified. Donors uniformly comprised healthy Caucasians. This record belongs to a study of identical twins. MiXCR, run by TCRdb on the 5' RACE reads, gives a single entry per CDR3 protein. The sample consists of approximately 690,000 distinct CDR3 sequences, approximately 6% of them appearing once. Study-level findings and limits: Analyses of zero insertions could, in part, be confounded by invariant MAIT and iNKT cells.

This CDR3 is built from 15 residues. Trimming removed 5 bases from V and 4 bases from J, with 17 bases in between. CDR1 is SGHVS, CDR2 FNYEAQ, per germline. The chain employs TRBV7-6 and TRBJ2-5, with a tentative D call TRBD1 (7 bases). The source material was naive T cells sorted from blood. The receptor's source is a young man in good health. The CDR3 loop reads CASSADREEGETQYF. For the CDR3, the DNA is TGTGCCAGCAGCGCCGACAGGGAGGAAGGAGAGACCCAGTACTTC.